The 17 T cell receptor beta chains below all came from one sample that was sequenced in a study of OX40 agonist ivuxolimab in advanced cancers. Only in-frame clones appear in the TCRdb table, and some are missing; sequencing was by immunoSEQ multiplex PCR. The table shows 100,000 to 130,000 clones, with approximately 89% occurring only once. Specimen: CD4+ or CD8+ T cells sorted from blood, collected in a trial of the OX40 agonist ivuxolimab. These receptors all come from an adult with an advanced solid tumor such as melanoma, head and neck, liver or kidney cancer.

This chain joins TRBV18 and TRBJ1-3, with 7 bases fitting TRBD1. In germline, CDR1 is KGHSH, CDR2 LQKENI. The CDR3 is 15 residues long. The ends lost 3 bases at V and 4 bases at J; junction bases unmatched: 6. The CDR3 sequence is CASSPGGGSGNTIYF. CDR3 coding DNA: TGTGCCAGCTCACCGGGAGGGGGCTCAGGAAACACCATATATTTT.

This chain joins TRBV25-1 and TRBJ1-1; a possible D gene is TRBD1 (5 bases). The CDR3 is made up of 16 amino acids. Germline V gene sequence: CDR1 MGHDK, CDR2 SYGVNS. V was pared by 1 base and J by 5 bases, with 17 bases between. The CDR3 bases are TGTGCCAGCAGTGAATGGGCCCCGTCAGGGAGTACTGAAGCTTTCTTT. It encodes CASSEWAPSGSTEAFF.

V gene TRBV11-3 combines with J gene TRBJ2-5; TRBD1 matches at 12 bases. The germline CDR1 and CDR2 sequences are SGHNT and YENEEA. Trimming cost V 5 bases and J 5 bases; bases outside gene matches: 9. This CDR3 comprises 16 residues. The CDR3 nucleotides read TGTGCCAGCAGCACCCGGGACAGGGGGCGTGGGGAGACCCAGTACTTC. Translating it yields CASSTRDRGRGETQYF. The full variable domain, in which reference TRBV11-3 and TRBJ2-5 provide the parts outside the CDR3, is EAGVVQSPRYKIIEKKQPVAFWCNPISGHNTLYWYLQNLGQGPELLIRYENEEAVDDSQLPKDRFSAERLKGVDSTLKIQPAELGDSAVYLCASSTRDRGRGETQYFGPGTRLLVL.

This clone was recorded once. The V call is TRBV2, the J call TRBJ2-2; D remains ambiguous. V lost 3 bases, J lost 0 bases, and 8 bases lay in between. CDR1 and CDR2 from the germline V gene are SNHLY and FYNNEI. There are 15 residues in the CDR3. The CDR3 loop is CASSDWRSNTGELFF. Written as DNA, the CDR3 is TGTGCCAGCAGTGACTGGCGGTCGAACACCGGGGAGCTGTTTTTT. Together with reference TRBV2 and TRBJ2-2, the CDR3 gives the full variable domain: EPEVTQTPSHQVTQMGQEVILRCVPISNHLYFYWYRQILGQKVEFLVSFYNNEISEKSEIFDDQFSVERPDGSNFTLKIRSTKLEDSAMYFCASSDWRSNTGELFFGEGSRLTVL.

The V call is TRBV18, the J call TRBJ2-7, with a possible D match to TRBD1 (6 bases). Trimming left V 0 bases short and J 6 bases short, with 12 bases between. The CDR3 covers 14 residues. The germline gives CDR1 KGHSH, CDR2 LQKENI. CDR3 coding DNA: TGTGCCAGCTCACCACCGACAGGCGTGGGCGAGCAGTACTTC. This codes for CASSPPTGVGEQYF.

V and J are TRBV29-1 and TRBJ1-4; D unresolved. The CDR3 is 10 residues long. Germline V gene lookup returns CDR1 SQVTM and CDR2 ANQGSEA. The CDR3 reads CRFQTLYLFF. The DNA for the CDR3 is TGCAGATTCCAAACTTTGTATCTGTTTTTT.

This clone turned up a few times. The chain has TRBV7-2 and TRBJ1-2; D remains unclear. With 6 bases removed from V and 4 bases from J, the gap between germline ends came to 12 bases. Germline CDR1 is SGHTA and CDR2 is FQGNSA. This CDR3 spans 13 amino acids. CDR3 amino acids: CASSSGSSYGYTF. The CDR3 coding sequence is TGTGCCAGCAGTTCCGGGAGCTCCTATGGCTACACCTTC.

The chain combines TRBV18 with TRBJ2-3; tentatively, D is TRBD1 (5 bases). There are 16 residues in the CDR3. The V gene's germline CDR1 is KGHSH and CDR2 LQKENI. The V and J ends lost 3 bases and 5 bases respectively, with 18 bases between them. CDR3 sequence (DNA): TGTGCCAGCTCACCTATCCGAACAGGTGGAAGAGATACGCAGTATTTT. It translates to CASSPIRTGGRDTQYF. Together with reference TRBV18 and TRBJ2-3, the CDR3 gives the full variable domain: NAGVMQNPRHLVRRRGQEARLRCSPMKGHSHVYWYRQLPEEGLKFMVYLQKENIIDESGMPKERFSAEFPKEGPSILRIQQVVRGDSAAYFCASSPIRTGGRDTQYFGPGTRLTVL.

This clone was seen a single time. This chain connects TRBV19 to TRBJ2-1; 11 positions agree with TRBD2. Germline CDR1 is LNHDA and CDR2 is SQIVND (reference sequence). The CDR3 runs to 17 residues. V gave up 0 bases and J gave up 3 bases; unmatched junction bases: 4. The CDR3: CASSIDTSGSYYNEQFF. Here the CDR3 DNA reads TGTGCCAGTAGTATAGATACTAGCGGGAGCTACTACAATGAGCAGTTCTTC.

The CDR3 DNA is TGTGCCAGCATGAGGGGACAGATATACGAGCAGTACTTC. It yields the protein CASMRGQIYEQYF. The chain is built from TRBV6-6 and TRBJ2-7, with 7 positions matching TRBD1. V was clipped by 7 bases and J by 4 bases; unmatched bases: 7. The CDR3 runs to 13 residues. CDR1 and CDR2 (germline): MNHNY, SVGAGI (reference sequence).

This chain connects TRBV7-9 to TRBJ2-1; D ambiguous. The CDR3 covers 11 residues. The germline V and J ends were trimmed by 5 bases and 8 bases, with 7 bases remaining between them. CDR1 is SEHNR and CDR2 is FQNEAQ in the germline V gene (reference sequence). The CDR3 region is CASSPQDEQFF. In nucleotides, the CDR3 is TGTGCCAGCAGCCCTCAGGATGAGCAGTTCTTC.

CDR3 DNA sequence: TGTGCCAGCAGCTCCTCGGATGAGCAGTTCTTC. Translated, it gives CASSSSDEQFF. The chain recombines TRBV11-3 with TRBJ2-1; D gene unclear. The CDR3 is made up of 11 amino acids. Germline V gene lookup returns CDR1 SGHNT and CDR2 YENEEA. Trimming took 4 bases from V and 8 from J, leaving 6 bases between them.

V and J are TRBV25-1 and TRBJ2-5, with D maybe TRBD1 (6 bases). Trimming cost V 5 bases and J 5 bases, with 15 bases left between them. This CDR3 comprises 14 residues. Germline values: CDR1 MGHDK, CDR2 SYGVNS. The DNA of the CDR3 is TGTGCCAGCAGTACGACAGGCCCTAGGGAGACCCAGTACTTC. Translation gives CASSTTGPRETQYF.

This chain joins TRBV5-1 and TRBJ1-6; no clear D. Trimming left V 0 bases short and J 7 bases short, with 5 bases between. The length of the CDR3 is 13 residues. Looked up from germline, CDR1 is SGHRS and CDR2 is YFSETQ. CDR3 sequence (DNA): TGCGCCAGCAGCTTGGCTTCCAATTCACCCCTCCACTTT. Translation: CASSLASNSPLHF.

This clone was counted only a few times. The chain recombines TRBV7-2 with TRBJ2-7, with TRBD2 as a possible D gene (6 bases). Trimming removed 0 bases from V and 0 bases from J, with 9 bases in between. CDR1 SGHTA and CDR2 FQGNSA come from the germline V gene. CDR3 length equals 15 residues. The DNA for the CDR3 is TGTGCCAGCAGCTTAGCGCGGGACCCCTCCTACGAGCAGTACTTC. Its translation is CASSLARDPSYEQYF.

V usage is TRBV18 and J usage is TRBJ1-4; 10 positions match TRBD1. Trimming at V came to 4 bases and at J to 3 bases, leaving 5 bases not matched to a gene. Germline V gene lookup returns CDR1 KGHSH and CDR2 LQKENI. The CDR3 contains 16 residues. This CDR3 is CASSRRGTGANEKLFF. The CDR3 DNA sequence: TGTGCCAGCTCACGACGTGGGACAGGGGCTAATGAAAAACTGTTTTTT.

This chain links TRBV28 with TRBJ2-5; D gene ambiguous. The CDR3 runs to 12 residues. With 3 bases removed from V and 5 bases from J, the gap between germline ends came to 7 bases. Germline V gives CDR1 MDHEN, CDR2 SYDVKM. The CDR3 sequence is CASSFITETQYF. The CDR3 coding sequence is TGTGCCAGCAGTTTTATCACGGAGACCCAGTACTTC.